One sample yielded the 18 T cell receptor beta chains listed below, sequenced in a study of T cells after yellow fever vaccination. Each CDR3 protein gets one entry after TCRdb re-called the 5' RACE reads with MiXCR. The sample gives a few hundred thousand distinct CDR3 sequences, approximately 16% of which show up once; approximately 15% is in the top ten. Source: PBMCs, taken about 5 days after the first yellow fever vaccination. The receptors shown here come from a man younger than 35 who received the YFV17D yellow fever vaccine.

This clonotype was detected a few times. V gene TRBV4-3 combines with J gene TRBJ2-1, with D possibly called TRBD1 or TRBD2 (5 bases each). Trimming stripped 0 bases from V and 5 bases from J, with 20 bases between. Germline V gene lookup returns CDR1 LGHNA and CDR2 YSLEER. The CDR3 length is 18 residues. The CDR3 bases are TGCGCCAGCAGCCAAGATTGGGGTGCCGGGACCCCTAACAATGAGCAGTTCTTC. This codes for CASSQDWGAGTPNNEQFF.

The rearrangement joins TRBV12-3 or TRBV12-4 to TRBJ2-7; no reliable D call. V was clipped by 4 bases and J by 5 bases, with 15 bases between them. The CDR3 is made up of 14 amino acids. The CDR3 DNA is TGTGCCAGCAGTTCAGGAACTCTCAAGGACGAGCAGTACGTC. Amino acids: CASSSGTLKDEQYV.

This CDR3 reads CASSPFGTEAFF. In DNA, the CDR3 is TGCGCCAGCAGCCCATTCGGCACTGAAGCTTTCTTT. The chain is built from TRBV4-1 and TRBJ1-1; unclear D gene. From germline, CDR1 is MGHRA and CDR2 YSYEKL. Trimming took off 4 bases at V and 4 bases at J, with 7 bases between the two ends. The length of the CDR3 is 12 residues.

The chain employs TRBV20-1 and TRBJ2-7; 8 bases are shared with TRBD1. The J segment lost 6 bases and the V segment lost 3 bases, leaving 10 bases of the junction unmatched. CDR1 and CDR2 (germline): DFQATT, SNEGSKA (reference sequence). The CDR3 is 14 residues long. The CDR3 spells CSARGGQGGGEQYV. CDR3 coding DNA: TGCAGTGCTAGGGGTGGACAGGGAGGCGGCGAGCAGTACGTC.

This clonotype was recorded a few times. This chain uses TRBV11-2 with TRBJ2-2; no firm D call. Germline V gives CDR1 SGHAT, CDR2 FQNNGV. CDR3 length equals 14 residues. The V and J ends lost 0 bases and 5 bases respectively, with 7 bases between them. Here the CDR3 reads CASSLDGVTGELFF. CDR3 sequence (DNA): TGTGCCAGCAGCTTAGATGGGGTGACCGGGGAGCTGTTTTTT.

CDR3 protein: CASSGTSGGSTDTQYF. Written as DNA, the CDR3 is TGCGCCAGCAGCGGGACTAGCGGGGGAAGCACAGATACGCAGTATTTT. The J gene is TRBJ2-3, the V gene TRBV5-1, with TRBD2 matching over 14 bases. The ends lost 4 bases at V and 0 bases at J; junction bases unmatched: 1. The CDR3 length is 16 residues. From germline, CDR1 is SGHRS and CDR2 YFSETQ.

The chain couples TRBV7-2 to TRBJ1-2, with D perhaps matching TRBD1 (6 bases). The CDR3 contains 17 residues. Germline values: CDR1 SGHTA, CDR2 FQGNSA. Trimming took 2 bases from V and 4 from J, leaving 20 bases between them. CDR3 nucleotides: TGTGCCAGCAGCTTAACCCCACAGGGAGAGGAGGCCTATGGCTACACCTTC. This encodes CASSLTPQGEEAYGYTF. Complete variable domain (other parts from reference TRBV7-2 and TRBJ1-2): GAGVSQSPSNKVTEKGKDVELRCDPISGHTALYWYRQSLGQGLEFLIYFQGNSAPDKSGLPSDRFSAERTGGSVSTLTIQRTQQEDSAVYLCASSLTPQGEEAYGYTFGSGTRLTVV.

This clonotype has at least ten counts. The rearrangement joins TRBV3-1 to TRBJ2-3; 9 bases are shared with TRBD1. Germline V gene data show CDR1 as LGHDT and CDR2 as YNNKEL (reference sequence). This CDR3 is 16 amino acids long. The ends lost 4 bases at V and 3 bases at J; junction bases unmatched: 8. The CDR3 sequence: CASSLTGGEITDTQYF. CDR3 sequence (DNA): TGTGCCAGCAGCCTTACAGGGGGCGAGATTACAGATACGCAGTATTTT.

This clonotype was detected ten times or more. The chain has TRBV7-6 and TRBJ1-1; perhaps TRBD1 as D (5 bases). The V gene lost 5 bases and the J gene lost 3 bases, with 13 bases spanning the gap. Germline CDR1 and CDR2: SGHVS and FNYEAQ. CDR3 length: 14 amino acids. DNA for the CDR3: TGTGCCAGCAGCCCCGGGGGGGGGGACACTGAAGCTTTCTTT. Encoded protein: CASSPGGGDTEAFF.

This clonotype was counted between two and nine times. The J gene is TRBJ2-5, the V gene TRBV10-3, with 16 nucleotides matching TRBD2. CDR1 ENHRY and CDR2 SYGVKD come from the germline V gene. The CDR3 is made up of 16 amino acids. Trimming removed 5 bases from V and 4 bases from J; junction bases left unmatched: 4. This CDR3 reads CAISKGTSGGAETQYF. The CDR3 DNA reads TGTGCCATCAGTAAAGGGACTAGCGGGGGGGCAGAGACCCAGTACTTC.

This sequence joins TRBV23-1 and TRBJ2-5; the D is unclear. TRBV23-1 is classed as an ORF, of uncertain function. There are 12 residues in the CDR3. The germline V and J ends were trimmed by 7 bases and 4 bases, with 10 bases remaining between them. As DNA, the CDR3 is TGCGCCAGCACGGAGTTGGGAGAGACCCAGTACTTC. Its translation is CASTELGETQYF.

The chain recombines TRBV7-9 with TRBJ1-2; 9 positions agree with TRBD1. Germline CDR1 is SEHNR and CDR2 is FQNEAQ (reference sequence). Germline trimming cut 3 bases from V and 6 bases from J; bases unmatched to any gene: 8. The CDR3 covers 15 residues. In DNA, the CDR3 is TGTGCCAGCAGCTTGGGTTGGGACAGGGTTAATGGCTACACCTTC. Translated: CASSLGWDRVNGYTF. Full variable domain (outside the CDR3, taken from reference TRBV7-9 and TRBJ1-2): DTGVSQNPRHKITKRGQNVTFRCDPISEHNRLYWYRQTLGQGPEFLTYFQNEAQLEKSRLLSDRFSAERPKGSFSTLEIQRTEQGDSAMYLCASSLGWDRVNGYTFGSGTRLTVV.

This clonotype came up a few times. The chain combines TRBV12-3 or TRBV12-4 with TRBJ2-5; D tentatively fits TRBD1 or TRBD2 (5 bases each). The length of the CDR3 is 15 residues. V dropped 7 bases and J dropped 4 bases, with 19 bases sitting between them. CDR3 in amino acids: CASKTGAGMGETQYF. CDR3 nucleotides: TGTGCCAGCAAGACCGGGGCAGGGATGGGAGAGACCCAGTACTTC.

The rearrangement joins TRBV3-1 to TRBJ2-5; D call uncertain. This CDR3 has 15 amino acids. V was pared by 0 bases and J by 4 bases, with 12 bases between. Per the germline V gene, CDR1 is LGHDT and CDR2 is YNNKEL (reference sequence). The CDR3 DNA is TGTGCCAGCAGCCAAGATTGGGGTTTTGGAGAGACCCAGTACTTC. This codes for CASSQDWGFGETQYF.

J is TRBJ2-5 and V is TRBV6-2 or TRBV6-3; D unclear. The V end lost 0 bases, the J end lost 4 bases, and 6 bases lay between the germline ends. The germline CDR1 and CDR2 sequences are MNHEY and SVGEGT. This CDR3 spans 13 amino acids. DNA of the CDR3: TGTGCCAGCAGTTACTCATGGGTAGAGACCCAGTACTTC. This gives the protein CASSYSWVETQYF.

The chain carries TRBV4-3 and TRBJ1-2; D is perhaps TRBD1 (5 bases). V shed 0 bases and J shed 6 bases, with 20 bases lying between them. The germline V gene has CDR1 LGHNA and CDR2 YSLEER. CDR3 length equals 17 residues. The CDR3 loop is CASSQEDARGRRNGYTF. The DNA for the CDR3 is TGCGCCAGCAGCCAAGAAGACGCGAGGGGCCGGAGGAATGGCTACACCTTC.

The V gene is TRBV6-5, the J gene TRBJ2-7; 9 positions agree with TRBD2. The junction had 5 bases not matched to a gene; V was cut back by 0 bases and J by 2 bases. Per the germline V gene, CDR1 is MNHEY and CDR2 is SVGAGI. The CDR3 has 16 amino acids. The CDR3 DNA follows: TGTGCCAGCAGTTACTCCCCAGCGGGGGGACCCTACGAGCAGTACGTC. It codes for CASSYSPAGGPYEQYV.

This clonotype turned up a few times. The chain employs TRBV20-1 and TRBJ2-6; no firm D call. V dropped 6 bases and J dropped 4 bases, with 7 bases sitting between them. The CDR3 runs to 12 residues. Per germline, CDR1 DFQATT and CDR2 SNEGSKA (reference sequence). The CDR3 loop reads CSAITGANVLTF. In DNA, the CDR3 is TGCAGTGCGATTACCGGGGCCAACGTCCTGACTTTC.